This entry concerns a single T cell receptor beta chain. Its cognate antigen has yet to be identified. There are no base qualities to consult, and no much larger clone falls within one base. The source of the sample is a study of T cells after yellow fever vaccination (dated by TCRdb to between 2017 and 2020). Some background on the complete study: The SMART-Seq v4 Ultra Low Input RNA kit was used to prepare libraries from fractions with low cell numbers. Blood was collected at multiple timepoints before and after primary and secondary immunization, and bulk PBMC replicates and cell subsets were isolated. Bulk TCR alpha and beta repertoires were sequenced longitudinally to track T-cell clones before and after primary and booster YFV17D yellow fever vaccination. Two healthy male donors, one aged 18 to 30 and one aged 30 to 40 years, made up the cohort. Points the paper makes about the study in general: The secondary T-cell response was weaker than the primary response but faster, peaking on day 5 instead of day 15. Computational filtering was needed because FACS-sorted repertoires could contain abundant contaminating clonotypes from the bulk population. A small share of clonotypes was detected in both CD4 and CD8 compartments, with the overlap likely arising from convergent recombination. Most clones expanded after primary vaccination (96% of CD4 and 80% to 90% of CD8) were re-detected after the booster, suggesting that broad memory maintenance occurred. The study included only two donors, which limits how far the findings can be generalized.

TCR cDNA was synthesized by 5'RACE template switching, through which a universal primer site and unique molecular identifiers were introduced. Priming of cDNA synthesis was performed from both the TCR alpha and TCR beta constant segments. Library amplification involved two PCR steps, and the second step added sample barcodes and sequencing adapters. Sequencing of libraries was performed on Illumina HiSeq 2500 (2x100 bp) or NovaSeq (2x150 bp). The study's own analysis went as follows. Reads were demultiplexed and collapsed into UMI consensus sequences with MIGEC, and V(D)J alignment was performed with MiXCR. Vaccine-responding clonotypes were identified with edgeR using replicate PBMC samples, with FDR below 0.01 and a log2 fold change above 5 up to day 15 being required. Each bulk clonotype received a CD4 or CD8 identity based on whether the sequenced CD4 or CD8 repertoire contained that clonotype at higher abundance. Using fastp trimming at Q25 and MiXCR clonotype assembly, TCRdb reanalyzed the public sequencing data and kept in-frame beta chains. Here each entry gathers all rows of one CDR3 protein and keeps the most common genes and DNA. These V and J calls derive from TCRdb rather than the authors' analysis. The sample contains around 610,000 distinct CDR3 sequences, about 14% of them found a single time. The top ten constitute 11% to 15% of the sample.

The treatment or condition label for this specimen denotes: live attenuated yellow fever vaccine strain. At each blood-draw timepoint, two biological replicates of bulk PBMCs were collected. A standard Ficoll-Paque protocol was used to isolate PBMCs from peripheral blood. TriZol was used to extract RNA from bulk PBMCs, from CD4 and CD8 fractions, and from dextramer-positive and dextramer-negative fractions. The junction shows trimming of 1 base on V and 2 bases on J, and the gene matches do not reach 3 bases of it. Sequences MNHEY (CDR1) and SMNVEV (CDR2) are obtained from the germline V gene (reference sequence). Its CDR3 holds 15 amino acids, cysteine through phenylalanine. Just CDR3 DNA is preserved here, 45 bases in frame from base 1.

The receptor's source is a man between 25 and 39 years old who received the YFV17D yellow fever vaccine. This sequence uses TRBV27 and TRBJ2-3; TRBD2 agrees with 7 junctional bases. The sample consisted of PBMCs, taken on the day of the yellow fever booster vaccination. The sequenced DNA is TGTGCCAGCAGTTTATTTCTAGCGGCCACAGATACGCAGTATTTT. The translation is CASSLFLAATDTQYF.